The 2 T cell receptor beta chains below all came from one sample that was sequenced in a study of cytomegalovirus exposure and HLA in healthy donors (dated by TCRdb to the late 2010s). The method behind the library was the immunoSEQ multiplex PCR assay. For the multiplex PCR, a mixture combining 60 forward primers for TCR Vbeta segments and 13 reverse primers for TCR Jbeta segments was used. TCRdb stores this immuneACCESS table with in-frame sequences only. Part of the clones is absent; in the studies checked, under half of the shortfall reflects unresolved V genes, and no reason is known for the rest. The sample table contains 150,000 to 200,000 clones; only one count was recorded for roughly 74% of them. The ten largest clones represent about 7.7% of the sample. Sequencing was carried out using PBMCs. Source of these receptors: a woman aged 40 to 49 in good health and CMV-seropositive.

V gene TRBV6-4 combines with J gene TRBJ2-1; 13 nucleotides align to TRBD2. Germline V gives CDR1 MRHNA, CDR2 SNTAGT. There are 18 residues in the CDR3. V lost 7 bases and J lost 2; bases outside the gene matches: 11. In DNA form, the CDR3 reads TGTGCCAGCAACCGACTAGCGGGAGGTGGGGATCCCTACAATGAGCAGTTCTTC. Protein: CASNRLAGGGDPYNEQFF.

J is TRBJ2-7 and V is TRBV2; 10 nucleotides line up with TRBD1. The CDR3 covers 13 residues. Germline CDR1 and CDR2: SNHLY and FYNNEI. After removal of 11 bases from V and 4 bases from J, the junction contained 8 bases not matched to a gene. This CDR3 is CAGRTGGLYEQYF. The CDR3 nucleotides read TGTGCCGGGAGGACAGGGGGTCTTTACGAGCAGTACTTC.